This TCR beta chain came from a study of blood T cell repertoires in COVID-19. The germline V and J ends were trimmed by 4 bases and 5 bases, with 19 bases remaining between them. This CDR3 comprises 16 residues. Germline CDR1 and CDR2: SGHRS and YFSETQ. Only in-frame clones appear in the TCRdb table, and some are missing; sequencing was by immunoSEQ multiplex PCR. Of roughly 16,000 clones listed, 85% to 90% are singletons. This sequence joins TRBV5-1 and TRBJ1-5; maybe TRBD1 (5 bases). The sequencing sample was made of peripheral blood. The receptor's source is a human donor in a cohort sampled during active COVID-19. The CDR3 region has the DNA TGCGCCAGCAGCCCGGGAGGGGATTCGACAGATCAGCCCCAGCATTTT. Translated: CASSPGGDSTDQPQHF.